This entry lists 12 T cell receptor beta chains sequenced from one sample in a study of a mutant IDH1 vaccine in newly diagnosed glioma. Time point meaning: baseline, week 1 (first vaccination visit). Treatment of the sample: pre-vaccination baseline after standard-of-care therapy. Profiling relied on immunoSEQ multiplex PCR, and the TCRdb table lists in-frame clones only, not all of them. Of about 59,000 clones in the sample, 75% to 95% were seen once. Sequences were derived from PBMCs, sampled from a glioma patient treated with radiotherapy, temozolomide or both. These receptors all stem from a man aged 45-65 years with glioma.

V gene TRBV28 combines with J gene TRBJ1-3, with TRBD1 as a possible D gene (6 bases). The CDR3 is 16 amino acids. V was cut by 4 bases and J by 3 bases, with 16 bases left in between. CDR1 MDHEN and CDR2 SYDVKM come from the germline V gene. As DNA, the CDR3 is TGTGCCAGCAGTTCCCTTTTGGGGGCAGGTGGAAACACCATATATTTT. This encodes CASSSLLGAGGNTIYF.

The CDR3 bases are TGCGCCAGCAGCCAAGATCGGGCAGGGAATTCACCCCTCCACTTT. Its translation is CASSQDRAGNSPLHF. V usage is TRBV4-3 and J usage is TRBJ1-6; D might be TRBD1 (5 bases). The V gene lost 0 bases and the J gene lost 7 bases, with 10 bases spanning the gap. CDR1 is LGHNA, CDR2 YSLEER, per germline. The CDR3 is 15 residues long.

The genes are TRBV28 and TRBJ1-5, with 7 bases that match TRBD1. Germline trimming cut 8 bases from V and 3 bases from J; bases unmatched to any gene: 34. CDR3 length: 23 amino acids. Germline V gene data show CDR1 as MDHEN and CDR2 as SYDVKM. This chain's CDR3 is CASRYSRDSFMAKVRAYNQPQHF. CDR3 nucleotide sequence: TGTGCCAGCCGATATTCCCGGGACAGTTTCATGGCGAAGGTTAGGGCATACAATCAGCCCCAGCATTTT.

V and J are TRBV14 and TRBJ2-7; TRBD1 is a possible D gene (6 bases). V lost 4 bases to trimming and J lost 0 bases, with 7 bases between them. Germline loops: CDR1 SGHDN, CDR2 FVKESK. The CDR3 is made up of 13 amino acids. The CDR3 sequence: CASSPQGSYEQYF. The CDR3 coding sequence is TGTGCCAGCAGCCCACAGGGCTCCTACGAGCAGTACTTC.

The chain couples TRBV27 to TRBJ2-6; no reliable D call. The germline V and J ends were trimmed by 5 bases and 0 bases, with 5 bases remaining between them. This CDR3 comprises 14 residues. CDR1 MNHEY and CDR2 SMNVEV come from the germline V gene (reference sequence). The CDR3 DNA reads TGTGCCAGCAGTGTTAGCTCTGGGGCCAACGTCCTGACTTTC. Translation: CASSVSSGANVLTF.

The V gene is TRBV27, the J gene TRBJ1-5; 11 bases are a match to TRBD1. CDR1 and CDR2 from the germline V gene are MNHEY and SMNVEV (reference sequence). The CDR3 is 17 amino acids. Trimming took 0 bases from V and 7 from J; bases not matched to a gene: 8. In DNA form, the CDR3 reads TGTGCCAGCAGTTTATCGATCGGGACAGGGGGTAGGCAGCCCCAGCATTTT. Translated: CASSLSIGTGGRQPQHF.

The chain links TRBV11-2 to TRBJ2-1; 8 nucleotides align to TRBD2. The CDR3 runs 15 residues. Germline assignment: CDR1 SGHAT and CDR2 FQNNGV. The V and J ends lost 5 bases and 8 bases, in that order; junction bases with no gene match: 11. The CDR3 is CASSHGGARVDEQFF. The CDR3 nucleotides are TGTGCCAGCAGCCACGGGGGGGCCCGTGTCGATGAGCAGTTCTTC.

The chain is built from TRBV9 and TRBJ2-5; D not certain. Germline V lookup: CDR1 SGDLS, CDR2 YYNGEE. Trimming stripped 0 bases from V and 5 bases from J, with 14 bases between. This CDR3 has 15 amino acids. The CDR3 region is CASSVAPTSGETQYF. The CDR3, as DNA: TGTGCCAGCAGCGTAGCCCCGACATCCGGGGAGACCCAGTACTTC.

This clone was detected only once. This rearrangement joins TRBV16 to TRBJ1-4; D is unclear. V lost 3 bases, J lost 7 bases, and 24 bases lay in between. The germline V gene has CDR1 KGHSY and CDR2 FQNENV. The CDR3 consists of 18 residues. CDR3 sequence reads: CASSQTRDLVELSEKLFF. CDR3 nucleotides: TGTGCCAGCAGCCAGACCCGGGATTTGGTAGAGTTATCTGAAAAACTGTTTTTT.

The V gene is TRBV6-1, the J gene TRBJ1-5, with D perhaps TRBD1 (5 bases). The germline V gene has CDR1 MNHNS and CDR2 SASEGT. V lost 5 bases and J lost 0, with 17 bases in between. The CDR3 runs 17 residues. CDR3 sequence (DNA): TGTGCCAGCAGTAAAGGGCAGGGCCATGATAGCAATCAGCCCCAGCATTTT. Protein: CASSKGQGHDSNQPQHF.

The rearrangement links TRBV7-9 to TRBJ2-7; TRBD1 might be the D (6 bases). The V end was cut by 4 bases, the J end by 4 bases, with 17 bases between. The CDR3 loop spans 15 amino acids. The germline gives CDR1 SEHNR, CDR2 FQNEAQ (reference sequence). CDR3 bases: TGTGCCAGCAGCTCACAGGGTGGAGGTGGGTACGAGCAGTACTTC. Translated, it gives CASSSQGGGGYEQYF.

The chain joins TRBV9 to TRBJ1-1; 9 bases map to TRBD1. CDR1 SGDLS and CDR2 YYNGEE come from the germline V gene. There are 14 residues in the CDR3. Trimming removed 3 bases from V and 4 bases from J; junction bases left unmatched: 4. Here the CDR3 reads CASSARQGVTEAFF. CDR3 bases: TGTGCCAGCAGCGCCAGACAGGGGGTCACTGAAGCTTTCTTT.